This TCR beta chain was recovered during a study of tumor-infiltrating lymphocytes in localized non-small cell lung cancer (dated by TCRdb to the early 2020s). The study in broad terms: Several histologies were represented in the cohort, which also included both smokers and never-smokers as well as patients whose samples were collected after neoadjuvant chemotherapy. For around 57 patients, immunoSEQ T-cell fraction was compared between paired tumor and uninvolved lung. TCR sequencing was one of several integrated assays, alongside flow cytometry, multiplex immunofluorescence, RNA-seq, exome sequencing and proteomics, applied to the same patients. From each patient came resected tumor tissue plus uninvolved lung tissue from that same patient, and the uninvolved lung tissue was described as non-adjacent to the tumor. In total, the ICON cohort was made up of approximately 140 surgical patients who had localized non-small cell lung cancer and whose tumors were resected. Findings and caveats that apply to the study as a whole: Because different assays used different pieces of the same tissue, intratumor heterogeneity could not be separated from technical variation. TCR-derived T-cell fraction did not differ between the flow cytometry-defined immunotypes IM1 (good prognosis) and IM2 (poor prognosis). Recurrence-free survival showed no association with tumor T-cell fraction from TCR sequencing (p = 0.61). Consistent with immunofluorescence CD3 counts, TCRbeta sequencing supported greater T cell infiltration in tumors than in uninvolved lung tissue. Assay coverage varied across patients depending on available tissue quantity, so only a subset of the cohort had TCR sequencing.

ICON enrollment began in 2016, and the last patient was enrolled in September 2018. In a subcohort of 76 patients, fresh tumor and matched uninvolved tissue were collected for in-depth immune analyses, with TCR sequencing among those analyses. TCR sequencing was performed on DNA isolated from bulk tissue, without cell sorting. TCR sequencing with the immunoSEQ assay provided the T-cell fraction in tumor and uninvolved lung tissue. The authors processed their data as follows. In the survival analysis, patients were divided into a high T-cell fraction group (upper tertile) and a low T-cell fraction group (lower two tertiles), and the two groups were compared using a log-rank test. A signed-rank test was used to test paired tumor versus uninvolved lung differences in T-cell fraction. TCRdb took this table from immuneACCESS and kept in-frame rearrangements with V and J called. Such tables lack part of the clones; where checked against another copy, unresolved V genes explain under half of the gap, and the rest is unexplained. V and J calls and clone size are those listed in that table; D and trimming were worked out from the DNA. Recorded for this sample are 7,000 or so clones; roughly 70% of them occurred a single time. The ten largest clones represent around an eighth of the sample.

For this clone: No antigen is known for it. Base qualities are missing; no much larger clone stands one base away.

Trimming takes 6 bases off V and 10 bases off J; junction bases not matched to a gene: 10. Reading from cysteine to phenylalanine, the CDR3 counts 13 amino acids. This entry keeps only the CDR3 DNA: 39 bases, framed from base 1. Based on the germline V gene (reference sequence), the CDR1 and CDR2 sequences are MNHEY and SMNVEV. Material: lung tumor tissue. The V gene is TRBV27 and the J gene is TRBJ2-5; 8 bases in between match TRBD1. This receptor was identified in a human donor with non-small cell lung cancer. For the CDR3, the sequence is CASRNTGGTRQYF. The nucleotide sequence is given as TGTGCCAGCAGGAACACAGGGGGGACTCGCCAGTACTTC.